The source of this TCR beta chain is a study of graft-versus-host responses after intestinal transplantation. Only in-frame clones appear in the TCRdb table, and some are missing; sequencing was by immunoSEQ multiplex PCR. Of about 130,000 clones in the sample, around 90% were seen once. As for this clone: As yet, its antigen is unknown.

The CDR3 has 14 amino acids. Germline CDR1 is KGHSH and CDR2 is LQKENI. Trimming removed 4 bases at V and 4 bases at J, with 13 bases between. Sequenced here: unstimulated CD4+ T cells sorted from spleen or lymph node cells, sampled before intestinal transplant. The rearrangement uses TRBV18 and TRBJ2-5; D is undetermined. The clonotype was recovered from a human donor who received an intestinal transplant. The CDR3 reads CASSRTGDGETQYF. The CDR3 nucleotides read TGTGCCAGCTCACGAACCGGTGATGGAGAGACCCAGTACTTC.